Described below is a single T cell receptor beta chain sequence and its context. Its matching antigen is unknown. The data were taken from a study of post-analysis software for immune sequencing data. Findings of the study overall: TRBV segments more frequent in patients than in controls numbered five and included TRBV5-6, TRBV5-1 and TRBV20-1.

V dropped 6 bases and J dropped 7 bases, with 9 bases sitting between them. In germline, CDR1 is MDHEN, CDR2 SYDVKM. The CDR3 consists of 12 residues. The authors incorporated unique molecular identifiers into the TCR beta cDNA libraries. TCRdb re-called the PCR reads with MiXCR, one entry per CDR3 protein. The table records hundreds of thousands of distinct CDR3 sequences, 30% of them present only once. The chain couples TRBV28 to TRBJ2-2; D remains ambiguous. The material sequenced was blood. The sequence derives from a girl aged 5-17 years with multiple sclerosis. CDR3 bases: TGTGCCAGCAGCCCACAGCGCGGGGAGCTGTTTTTT. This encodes CASSPQRGELFF.